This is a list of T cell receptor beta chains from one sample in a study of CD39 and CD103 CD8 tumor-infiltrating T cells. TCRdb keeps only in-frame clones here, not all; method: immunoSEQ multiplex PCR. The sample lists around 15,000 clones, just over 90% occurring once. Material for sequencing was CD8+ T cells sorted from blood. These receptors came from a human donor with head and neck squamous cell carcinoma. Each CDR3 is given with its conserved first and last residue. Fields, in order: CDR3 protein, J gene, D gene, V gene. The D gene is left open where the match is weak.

CDR3 protein: CASSQKTGWDSPLHF
J gene: TRBJ1-6
D gene: TRBD1
V gene: TRBV14

CDR3 protein: CASSPRGQGDTEAFF
J gene: TRBJ1-1
D gene: TRBD1
V gene: TRBV18

CDR3 protein: CASSVVGGGISTDTQYF
J gene: TRBJ2-3
D gene: -
V gene: TRBV9

CDR3 protein: CASSWGVGNEQFF
J gene: TRBJ2-1
D gene: -
V gene: TRBV7-9

CDR3 protein: CASSLVSDTQYF
J gene: TRBJ2-3
D gene: -
V gene: TRBV5-1

CDR3 protein: CASRSEASSTDTQYF
J gene: TRBJ2-3
D gene: -
V gene: TRBV4-1

CDR3 protein: CASSVAGPYNEQFF
J gene: TRBJ2-1
D gene: -
V gene: TRBV25-1

CDR3 protein: CASSLEQGRFYEQYF
J gene: TRBJ2-7
D gene: -
V gene: TRBV5-1

CDR3 protein: CASLAGVPEQYF
J gene: TRBJ2-7
D gene: TRBD2
V gene: TRBV2

CDR3 protein: CASSGPGATYNEQFF
J gene: TRBJ2-1
D gene: -
V gene: TRBV2

CDR3 protein: CASSLGQGANTEAFF
J gene: TRBJ1-1
D gene: TRBD1
V gene: TRBV5-1

CDR3 protein: CASSVGGSPYEQYF
J gene: TRBJ2-7
D gene: -
V gene: TRBV9

CDR3 protein: CASSHGQNEQYF
J gene: TRBJ2-7
D gene: -
V gene: TRBV5-1

CDR3 protein: CASSQGPAPSEQYF
J gene: TRBJ2-7
D gene: -
V gene: TRBV4-1

CDR3 protein: CASVRRVGGYNEQFF
J gene: TRBJ2-1
D gene: -
V gene: TRBV7-9

CDR3 protein: CASSLVLAGANYEQYF
J gene: TRBJ2-7
D gene: TRBD2
V gene: TRBV7-8

CDR3 protein: CASSPPIPRDRGVGELFF
J gene: TRBJ2-2
D gene: TRBD1
V gene: TRBV13

CDR3 protein: CASSLNRAYNEQFF
J gene: TRBJ2-1
D gene: -
V gene: TRBV28

CDR3 protein: CASSPQGQETQYF
J gene: TRBJ2-5
D gene: -
V gene: TRBV7-9

CDR3 protein: CASSLVGVYEQYF
J gene: TRBJ2-7
D gene: -
V gene: TRBV5-1

CDR3 protein: CSVRDREVTEAFF
J gene: TRBJ1-1
D gene: TRBD1
V gene: TRBV29-1

CDR3 protein: CASSQSPGQFWNEQFF
J gene: TRBJ2-1
D gene: TRBD1
V gene: TRBV4-1

CDR3 protein: CASGQGRTEAFF
J gene: TRBJ1-1
D gene: TRBD1
V gene: TRBV19

CDR3 protein: CTSSQPTARERYNEQFF
J gene: TRBJ2-1
D gene: -
V gene: TRBV1

CDR3 protein: CASSLRGRRSDEQYF
J gene: TRBJ2-7
D gene: -
V gene: TRBV28